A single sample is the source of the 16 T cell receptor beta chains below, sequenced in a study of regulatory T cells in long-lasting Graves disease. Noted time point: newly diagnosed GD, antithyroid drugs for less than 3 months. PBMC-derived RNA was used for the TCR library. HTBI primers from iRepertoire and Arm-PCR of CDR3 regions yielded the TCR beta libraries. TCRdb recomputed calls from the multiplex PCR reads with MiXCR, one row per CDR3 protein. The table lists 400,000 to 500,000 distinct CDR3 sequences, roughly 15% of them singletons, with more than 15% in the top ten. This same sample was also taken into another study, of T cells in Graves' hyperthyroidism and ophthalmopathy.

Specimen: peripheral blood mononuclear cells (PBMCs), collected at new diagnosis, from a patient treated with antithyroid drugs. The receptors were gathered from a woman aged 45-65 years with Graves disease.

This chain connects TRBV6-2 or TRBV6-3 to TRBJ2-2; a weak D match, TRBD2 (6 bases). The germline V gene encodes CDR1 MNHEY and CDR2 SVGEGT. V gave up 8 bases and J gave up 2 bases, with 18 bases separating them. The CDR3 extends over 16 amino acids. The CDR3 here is CASGLFPGLNTGELFF. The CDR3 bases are TGTGCCAGCGGATTATTTCCGGGACTCAACACCGGGGAGCTGTTTTTT.

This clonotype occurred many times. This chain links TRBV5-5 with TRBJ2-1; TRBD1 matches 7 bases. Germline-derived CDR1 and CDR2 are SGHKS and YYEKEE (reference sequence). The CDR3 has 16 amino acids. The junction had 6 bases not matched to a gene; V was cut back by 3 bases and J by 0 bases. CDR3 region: CASSSPDRSSYNEQFF. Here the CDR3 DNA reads TGTGCCAGCAGCTCCCCGGACAGGAGCTCCTACAATGAGCAGTTCTTC.

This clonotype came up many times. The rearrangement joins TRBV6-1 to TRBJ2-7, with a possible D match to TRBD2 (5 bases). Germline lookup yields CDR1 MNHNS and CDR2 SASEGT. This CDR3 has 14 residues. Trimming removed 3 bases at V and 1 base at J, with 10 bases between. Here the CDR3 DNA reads TGTGCCAGCAGTGATCGGGGTAGATCCTACGAGCAGTACTTC. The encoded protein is CASSDRGRSYEQYF.

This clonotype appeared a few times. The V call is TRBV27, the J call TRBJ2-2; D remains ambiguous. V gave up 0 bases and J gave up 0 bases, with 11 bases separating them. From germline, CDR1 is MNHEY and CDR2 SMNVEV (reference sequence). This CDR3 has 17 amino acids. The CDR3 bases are TGTGCCAGCAGTTTATCGTTTAGCTATTCGAACACCGGGGAGCTGTTTTTT. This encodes CASSLSFSYSNTGELFF.

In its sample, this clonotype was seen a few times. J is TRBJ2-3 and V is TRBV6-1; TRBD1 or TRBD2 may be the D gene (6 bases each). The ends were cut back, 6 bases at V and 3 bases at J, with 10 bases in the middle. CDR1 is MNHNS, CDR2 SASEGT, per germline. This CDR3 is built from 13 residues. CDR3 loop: CASSRGTTDTQYF. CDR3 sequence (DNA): TGTGCCAGCAGCCGCGGGACAACAGATACGCAGTATTTT.

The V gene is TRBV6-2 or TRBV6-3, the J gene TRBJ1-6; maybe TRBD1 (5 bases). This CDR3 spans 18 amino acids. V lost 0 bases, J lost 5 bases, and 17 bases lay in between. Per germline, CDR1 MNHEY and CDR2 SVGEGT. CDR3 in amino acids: CASSYSYRTSKDNSPLHF. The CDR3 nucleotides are TGTGCCAGCAGTTACTCGTACAGGACAAGCAAAGATAATTCACCCCTCCACTTT.

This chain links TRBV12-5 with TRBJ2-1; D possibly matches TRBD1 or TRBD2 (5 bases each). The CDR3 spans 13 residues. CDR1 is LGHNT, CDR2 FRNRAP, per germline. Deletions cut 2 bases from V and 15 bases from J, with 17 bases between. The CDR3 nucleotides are TGTGCTAGTGGTTTGCTACCGGGACCGCCACGGTTCTTC. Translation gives CASGLLPGPPRFF.

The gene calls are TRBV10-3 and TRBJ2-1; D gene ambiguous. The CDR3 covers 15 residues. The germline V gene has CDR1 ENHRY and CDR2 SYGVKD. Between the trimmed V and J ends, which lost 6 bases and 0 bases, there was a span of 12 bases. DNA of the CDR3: TGTGCCATCAGGAATACATCCAGCTCCTACAATGAGCAGTTCTTC. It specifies CAIRNTSSSYNEQFF.

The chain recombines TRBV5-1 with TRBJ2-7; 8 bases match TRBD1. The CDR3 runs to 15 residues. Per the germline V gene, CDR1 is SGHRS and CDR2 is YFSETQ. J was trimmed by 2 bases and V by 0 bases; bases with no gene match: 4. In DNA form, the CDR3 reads TGCGCCAGCAGCTTGGCCGAGACAGGGGCCTACGAGCAGTACTTC. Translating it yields CASSLAETGAYEQYF.

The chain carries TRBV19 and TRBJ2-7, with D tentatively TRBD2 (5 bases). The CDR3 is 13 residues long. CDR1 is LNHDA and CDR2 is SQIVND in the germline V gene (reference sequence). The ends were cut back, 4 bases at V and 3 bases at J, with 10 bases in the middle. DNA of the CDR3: TGTGCCAGTAGTAAGCTCGGAGGCTACGAGCAGTACTTC. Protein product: CASSKLGGYEQYF. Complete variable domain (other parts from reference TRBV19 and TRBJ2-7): DGGITQSPKYLFRKEGQNVTLSCEQNLNHDAMYWYRQDPGQGLRLIYYSQIVNDFQKGDIAEGYSVSREKKESFPLTVTSAQKNPTAFYLCASSKLGGYEQYFGPGTRLTVT.

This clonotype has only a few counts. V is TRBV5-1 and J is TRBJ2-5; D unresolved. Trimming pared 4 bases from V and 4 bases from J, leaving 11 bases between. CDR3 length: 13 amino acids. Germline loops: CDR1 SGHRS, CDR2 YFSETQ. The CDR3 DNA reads TGCGCCAGCAGCCGGACGTTCGGAGAGACCCAGTACTTC. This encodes CASSRTFGETQYF.

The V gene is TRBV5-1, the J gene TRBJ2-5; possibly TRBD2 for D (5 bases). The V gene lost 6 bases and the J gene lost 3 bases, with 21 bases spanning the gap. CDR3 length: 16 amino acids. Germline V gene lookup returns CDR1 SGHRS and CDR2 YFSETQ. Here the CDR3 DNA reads TGCGCCAGCACCCTCGGAGTAGGAAGAGGGAAAGAGACCCAGTACTTC. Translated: CASTLGVGRGKETQYF.

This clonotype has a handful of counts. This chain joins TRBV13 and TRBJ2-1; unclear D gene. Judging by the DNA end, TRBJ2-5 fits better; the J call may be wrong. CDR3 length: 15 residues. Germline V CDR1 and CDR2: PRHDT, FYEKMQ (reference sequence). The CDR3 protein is CASSFTVTPKETQYF. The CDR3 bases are TGTGCCAGCAGCTTCACAGTTACTCCGAAAGAGACCCAGTACTTC.

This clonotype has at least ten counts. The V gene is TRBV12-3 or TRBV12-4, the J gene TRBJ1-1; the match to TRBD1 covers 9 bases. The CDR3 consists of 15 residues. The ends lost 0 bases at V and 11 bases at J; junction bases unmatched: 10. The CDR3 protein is CASSLAQETGGAAFF. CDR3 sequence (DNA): TGTGCCAGCAGTTTAGCGCAGGAAACAGGGGGCGCGGCTTTCTTT.

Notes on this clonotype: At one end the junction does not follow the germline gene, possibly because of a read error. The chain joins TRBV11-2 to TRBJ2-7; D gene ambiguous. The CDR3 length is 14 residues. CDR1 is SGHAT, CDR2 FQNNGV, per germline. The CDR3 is CASSRRLFPYEQCF. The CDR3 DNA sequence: TGTGCCAGCAGCCGCCGGCTGTTCCCCTACGAGCAGTGCTTC.

CDR3: CASRGQYSNQPQHF. As DNA, the CDR3 is TGTGCCAGTAGGGGACAGTATAGCAATCAGCCCCAGCATTTT. The chain is built from TRBV19 and TRBJ1-5; 7 nucleotides match TRBD1. Germline V gene lookup returns CDR1 LNHDA and CDR2 SQIVND (reference sequence). The CDR3 is 14 residues long. The V segment lost 6 bases and the J segment 0 bases; nucleotides outside the gene matches: 2.